This T cell receptor beta chain is from a study of CD8 T cells in ankylosing spondylitis. Overall study findings and caveats: Within ankylosing spondylitis blood, a TCR beta motif made up of several highly homologous variants appeared to be characteristic. Those disease-linked clones were CD8+; they were also relatively rare in peripheral blood.

Between the trimmed V and J ends, which lost 3 bases and 8 bases, there was a span of 32 bases. There are 20 residues in the CDR3. Preparation of TCR beta libraries was done by quantitative 5'-RACE with molecular barcodes. One entry per CDR3 protein results from TCRdb running MiXCR on the 5' RACE reads. The data show hundreds of thousands of distinct CDR3 sequences, roughly 13% seen once. This clonotype was recorded many times. Its antigen is unidentified. The sequence came from a male donor with ankylosing spondylitis. The sample comprised blood, either unsorted or a sorted T cell fraction (not recorded which). V and J are TRBV12-3 or TRBV12-4 and TRBJ2-1; D may be TRBD2 (6 bases). The DNA for the CDR3 is TGTGCCAGCAGTTTTGTCCTAGCCGGGGGTCCGTCCGCCGACCATTATGAGCAGTTCTTC. Residues: CASSFVLAGGPSADHYEQFF.